Shown below are 30 T cell receptor beta chains from a single sample sequenced in a study of blood T cell repertoires in COVID-19. Profiled with immunoSEQ multiplex PCR; TCRdb holds only in-frame clones, not every one. The repertoire holds under 250,000 clones, with roughly 85% as singletons. Specimen: peripheral blood. These receptors came from an elderly woman with acute or convalescent COVID-19.

The V gene is TRBV7-9, the J gene TRBJ1-4; D is uncertain. V was pared by 4 bases and J by 0 bases, with 12 bases between. The germline V gene has CDR1 SEHNR and CDR2 FQNEAQ (reference sequence). The length of the CDR3 is 16 residues. CDR3 in amino acids: CASSSLAVATNEKLFF. The CDR3 DNA reads as TGTGCCAGCAGCTCTTTGGCCGTCGCAACTAATGAAAAACTGTTTTTT.

This clone was recorded at least ten times. The V gene is TRBV4-2, the J gene TRBJ1-3; D may be TRBD1 (5 bases). Trimming took 0 bases from V and 0 from J, leaving 9 bases between them. The CDR3 is made up of 16 amino acids. Germline values: CDR1 LGHNA, CDR2 YNFKEQ. DNA of the CDR3: TGTGCCAGCAGCCAAGATAACAGGCGCTCTGGAAACACCATATATTTT. Translated: CASSQDNRRSGNTIYF.

This chain connects TRBV2 to TRBJ2-1, with 10 bases identical to TRBD2. The length of the CDR3 is 14 residues. CDR1 and CDR2 (germline): SNHLY, FYNNEI. The trim removed 7 bases at V and 4 bases at J, leaving 4 bases unmatched. The CDR3 is CASTSGGRYNEQFF. CDR3 sequence (DNA): TGTGCCAGCACTAGCGGGGGCCGGTACAATGAGCAGTTCTTC.

The chain recombines TRBV2 with TRBJ2-7; 10 nucleotides match TRBD1. Germline V gene lookup returns CDR1 SNHLY and CDR2 FYNNEI. This CDR3 is built from 16 residues. The V gene end was trimmed by 6 bases and the J gene end by 2 bases; junction bases not matched to a gene: 10. The CDR3 here is CASSNPPGTGAYEQYF. CDR3 nucleotide sequence: TGTGCCAGCAGCAACCCACCCGGGACAGGGGCCTACGAGCAGTACTTC.

This clone was seen only once. The rearrangement joins TRBV5-8 to TRBJ1-2; TRBD1 matches at 8 bases. The trim removed 5 bases at V and 2 bases at J, leaving 5 bases unmatched. The V gene's germline CDR1 is SGHTS and CDR2 YDEGEE. CDR3 length equals 14 residues. CDR3 region: CASSSRTGNYGYTF. Written as DNA, the CDR3 is TGTGCCAGCAGTTCCCGGACAGGGAACTATGGCTACACCTTC.

A few counts support this clone. The chain couples TRBV6-6 to TRBJ1-1; 9 positions match TRBD1. Unmatched junction bases numbered 8, after V lost 7 bases and J lost 5 bases. The germline gives CDR1 MNHNY, CDR2 SVGAGI (reference sequence). This CDR3 is built from 14 residues. The CDR3 sequence: CASTGRTGDTEAFF. The CDR3 bases are TGTGCCAGCACGGGAAGGACAGGGGATACTGAAGCTTTCTTT.

The chain carries TRBV27 and TRBJ1-2, with D hard to call. CDR3 length: 13 residues. Trimming stripped 3 bases from V and 1 base from J, with 6 bases between. Germline assignment: CDR1 MNHEY and CDR2 SMNVEV (reference sequence). The chain's CDR3 is CASSFEHNYGYTF. The CDR3 region has the DNA TGTGCCAGCAGTTTTGAACATAACTATGGCTACACCTTC.

The chain combines TRBV21-1 with TRBJ2-7; the listed D gene, TRBD1, was not tested against the DNA. TRBV21-1 is a pseudogene. This CDR3 contains 19 residues. In nucleotides, the CDR3 is TGTGCCAGCAGCCCTGAGGAGACATCCACCCACAGGAGCTCCTACGAGCAGTACTTC. Its translation: CASSPEETSTHRSSYEQYF.

The CDR3 reads CASSLESSGANVLTF. CDR3 nucleotide sequence: TGTGCCAGCAGCTTAGAGAGCTCTGGGGCCAACGTCCTGACTTTC. J is TRBJ2-6 and V is TRBV7-3; no clear D. From germline, CDR1 is SGHTA and CDR2 FQGTGA. This CDR3 has 15 residues. The V and J ends lost 2 bases and 0 bases respectively, with 5 bases between them.

This clone was seen once. V usage is TRBV11-3 and J usage is TRBJ2-5, with D perhaps TRBD2 (6 bases). The CDR3 contains 16 residues. In germline, CDR1 is SGHNT, CDR2 YENEEA. Trimming removed 5 bases from V and 3 bases from J, with 19 bases in between. The CDR3 is CASSPEGALHKETQYF. The CDR3 DNA is TGTGCCAGCAGCCCGGAGGGCGCTTTGCATAAAGAGACCCAGTACTTC.

The chain recombines TRBV3-1 (or the pseudogene TRBV3-2) with TRBJ2-5, with TRBD2 matching over 9 bases. This CDR3 has 16 amino acids. The ends lost 0 bases at V and 4 bases at J; junction bases unmatched: 6. Germline V gene lookup returns CDR1 LGHDT and CDR2 YNNKEL (reference sequence). CDR3 in amino acids: CASSQDISGGPETQYF. CDR3 DNA sequence: TGTGCCAGCAGCCAAGATATTAGCGGGGGCCCAGAGACCCAGTACTTC.

V and J are TRBV19 and TRBJ1-6; D gene ambiguous. The V gene lost 3 bases and the J gene lost 8 bases, with 14 bases spanning the gap. CDR3 length equals 15 residues. From germline, CDR1 is LNHDA and CDR2 SQIVND (reference sequence). Written as DNA, the CDR3 is TGTGCCAGTAGTATCGCCGGGGTTTTGCATTCACCCCTCCACTTT. Its protein is CASSIAGVLHSPLHF. Together with reference TRBV19 and TRBJ1-6, the CDR3 gives the full variable domain: DGGITQSPKYLFRKEGQNVTLSCEQNLNHDAMYWYRQDPGQGLRLIYYSQIVNDFQKGDIAEGYSVSREKKESFPLTVTSAQKNPTAFYLCASSIAGVLHSPLHFGNGTRLTVT.

This clone was found a few times. The gene calls are TRBV28 and TRBJ2-6; no definite D call. The germline V gene has CDR1 MDHEN and CDR2 SYDVKM. This CDR3 region has 16 residues. The germline V and J ends were trimmed by 6 bases and 0 bases, with 12 bases remaining between them. CDR3 loop: CASRTLVRSGANVLTF. DNA for the CDR3: TGTGCCAGCAGAACTCTAGTGCGCTCTGGGGCCAACGTCCTGACTTTC.

The J gene is TRBJ1-2, the V gene TRBV11-3, with 8 bases aligning to TRBD1. The V gene's germline CDR1 is SGHNT and CDR2 YENEEA. The CDR3 covers 14 residues. The J segment lost 5 bases and the V segment lost 2 bases, leaving 4 bases of the junction unmatched. This CDR3 is CASSLQGATYGYTF. Here the CDR3 DNA reads TGTGCCAGCAGCTTACAGGGGGCCACTTATGGCTACACCTTC. Combining the CDR3 with reference TRBV11-3 and TRBJ1-2 gives the whole variable domain EAGVVQSPRYKIIEKKQPVAFWCNPISGHNTLYWYLQNLGQGPELLIRYENEEAVDDSQLPKDRFSAERLKGVDSTLKIQPAELGDSAVYLCASSLQGATYGYTFGSGTRLTVV.

Concerning this clone: Being one base from a much bigger clone, this may be a read error. The same CDR3 arises from other DNA sequences in this sample as well. The chain employs TRBV7-9 and TRBJ1-1, with TRBD1 matching over 9 bases. V lost 1 base to trimming and J lost 3 bases; unmatched junction nucleotides: 0. The CDR3 is made up of 14 amino acids. Germline V gives CDR1 SEHNR, CDR2 FQNEAQ (reference sequence). DNA of the CDR3: TGTGCCAGCAGCTTAGGACAGGGGGACACTGAAGCTTTCTTT. It specifies CASSLGQGDTEAFF.

The J gene is TRBJ2-1, the V gene TRBV19; tentative D call: TRBD1 (6 bases). Germline lookup yields CDR1 LNHDA and CDR2 SQIVND (reference sequence). V dropped 1 base and J dropped 4 bases, with 14 bases sitting between them. The CDR3 runs 16 residues. CDR3 amino acids: CASSIGRGTRYNEQFF. CDR3 in DNA: TGTGCCAGTAGTATAGGTCGAGGGACAAGATACAATGAGCAGTTCTTC. The whole variable domain, filled in from reference TRBV19 and TRBJ2-1, reads DGGITQSPKYLFRKEGQNVTLSCEQNLNHDAMYWYRQDPGQGLRLIYYSQIVNDFQKGDIAEGYSVSREKKESFPLTVTSAQKNPTAFYLCASSIGRGTRYNEQFFGPGTRLTVL.

The V and J genes are TRBV7-9 and TRBJ1-6; D is uncertain. V was shortened by 1 base and J by 13 bases, with 8 bases between the two germline ends. Germline V gives CDR1 SEHNR, CDR2 FQNEAQ (reference sequence). The CDR3 totals 12 residues. This chain's CDR3 is CASSLVLSPLHF. In DNA, the CDR3 is TGTGCCAGCAGCTTAGTTCTATCCCCCCTCCACTTT.

V is TRBV30 and J is TRBJ2-3, with TRBD2 identical over 10 bases. Per germline, CDR1 GTSNPN and CDR2 SVGIG (reference sequence). The V gene end was trimmed by 1 base and the J gene end by 2 bases; junction bases not matched to a gene: 3. The CDR3 totals 15 residues. CDR3 sequence (DNA): TGTGCCTGGAGTGCTAGCGGGGGATCCACAGATACGCAGTATTTT. Protein product: CAWSASGGSTDTQYF.

This clone turned up a few times. The CDR3 spells CASSLDRVYTF. The CDR3 bases are TGCGCCAGCAGCTTGGACAGAGTCTACACCTTC. This chain uses TRBV5-1 with TRBJ1-2; no firm D call. V was trimmed by 0 bases and J by 10 bases, leaving 7 bases between them. The CDR3 loop spans 11 amino acids. CDR1 is SGHRS and CDR2 is YFSETQ in the germline V gene. Full variable domain (missing parts from reference TRBV5-1 and TRBJ1-2): KAGVTQTPRYLIKTRGQQVTLSCSPISGHRSVSWYQQTPGQGLQFLFEYFSETQRNKGNFPGRFSGRQFSNSRSEMNVSTLELGDSALYLCASSLDRVYTFGSGTRLTVV.

The V and J genes are TRBV6-1 and TRBJ1-1; 9 positions match TRBD1. V was clipped by 3 bases and J by 7 bases; unmatched bases: 9. Germline loops: CDR1 MNHNS, CDR2 SASEGT. CDR3 size: 15 residues. The CDR3 region is CASSEPGQGVNEAFF. For the CDR3, the DNA is TGTGCCAGCAGTGAGCCGGGACAGGGTGTAAATGAAGCTTTCTTT.

The chain employs TRBV3-1 (or the pseudogene TRBV3-2) and TRBJ2-3, with D tentatively TRBD1 (6 bases). Trimming pared 3 bases from V and 4 bases from J, leaving 14 bases between. This CDR3 comprises 15 residues. Germline CDR1 is LGHDT and CDR2 is YNNKEL (reference sequence). In nucleotides, the CDR3 is TGTGCCAGCAGCCAGACACAGGGTATGCCAGATACGCAGTATTTT. This translates into CASSQTQGMPDTQYF.

The rearrangement uses TRBV10-3 and TRBJ2-7; 7 bases match TRBD1. Trimming removed 1 base from V and 2 bases from J; junction bases left unmatched: 8. CDR1 is ENHRY and CDR2 is SYGVKD in the germline V gene. The CDR3 covers 16 residues. The CDR3 DNA follows: TGTGCCATCAGTGAGTACGACAGGGCAACCCCCTACGAGCAGTACTTC. Its translation: CAISEYDRATPYEQYF.

The CDR3 sequence: CASSPTQRPSGNTIYF. As DNA, the CDR3 is TGTGCCAGCAGCCCAACACAGAGACCCTCTGGAAACACCATATATTTT. The V call is TRBV7-2, the J call TRBJ1-3; D gene unclear. The V end lost 5 bases, the J end lost 0 bases, and 14 bases lay between the germline ends. Looked up from germline, CDR1 is SGHTA and CDR2 is FQGNSA. The CDR3 has 16 amino acids.

This clone was seen a handful of times. J is TRBJ2-1 and V is TRBV24-1; a possible D gene is TRBD2 (5 bases). Deletions cut 1 base from V and 0 bases from J, with 12 bases between. The CDR3 length is 17 residues. Germline CDR1 reads KGHDR; CDR2 reads SFDVKD. This CDR3 reads CATSDFPGSGSYNEQFF. The DNA for the CDR3 is TGTGCCACCAGTGATTTCCCGGGGTCCGGCTCCTACAATGAGCAGTTCTTC.

The chain is built from TRBV6-5 and TRBJ1-1, with a tentative D call TRBD1 (6 bases). Germline V lookup: CDR1 MNHEY, CDR2 SVGAGI. V shed 5 bases and J shed 1 base, with 11 bases lying between them. This CDR3 contains 14 residues. The chain's CDR3 is CASSPQGPNTEAFF. Here the CDR3 DNA reads TGTGCCAGCAGTCCCCAGGGGCCGAACACTGAAGCTTTCTTT.

This chain links TRBV4-2 with TRBJ2-7, with 13 bases matching TRBD2. This CDR3 region has 19 residues. Germline V CDR1 and CDR2: LGHNA, YNFKEQ. Trimming cost V 1 base and J 1 base; bases outside gene matches: 10. The CDR3 coding sequence is TGTGCCAGCAGCCAAGCTTTTAGGACTAGCGGGGGTCAGTCCTACGAGCAGTACTTC. It translates to CASSQAFRTSGGQSYEQYF.

The chain uses TRBV6-5 and TRBJ2-7; 7 bases match TRBD1. Germline trimming cut 6 bases from V and 2 bases from J; bases unmatched to any gene: 7. The CDR3 covers 14 residues. From germline, CDR1 is MNHEY and CDR2 SVGAGI. The CDR3 coding sequence is TGTGCCAGCAGCTCCGACAGGGTTCCCTACGAGCAGTACTTC. It yields the protein CASSSDRVPYEQYF.

In regard to this clone: A junction boundary mismatches the germline segment, possibly from a read error. V usage is TRBV6-6 and J usage is TRBJ2-7; TRBD2 aligns across 7 bases. This CDR3 comprises 16 residues. CDR1 is MNHNY, CDR2 SVGAGI, per germline (reference sequence). The CDR3 here is CASSYSGGGNFYEQYF. CDR3 nucleotides: TGTGCCAGCAGCTACTCGGGGGGAGGGAATTTCTACGAGCAGTACTTC.

Written as DNA, the CDR3 is TGTGCCAGCAGCTTAATGGGCAGAGATAATTCACCCCTCCACTTT. Its protein product is CASSLMGRDNSPLHF. This rearrangement joins TRBV7-3 to TRBJ1-6, with D unclear. Germline CDR1 SGHTA, CDR2 FQGTGA. Trimming took 1 base from V and 5 from J, leaving 9 bases between them. This CDR3 is built from 15 residues. Looking up the rest from reference TRBV7-3 and TRBJ1-6 gives the full variable domain: GAGVSQTPSNKVTEKGKYVELRCDPISGHTALYWYRQSLGQGPEFLIYFQGTGAADDSGLPNDRFFAVRPEGSVSTLKIQRTERGDSAVYLCASSLMGRDNSPLHFGNGTRLTVT.

The chain links TRBV2 to TRBJ1-5, with D maybe TRBD1 (6 bases). The ends were cut back, 6 bases at V and 3 bases at J, with 15 bases in the middle. This CDR3 has 15 residues. From germline, CDR1 is SNHLY and CDR2 FYNNEI. This chain's CDR3 is CASSWGGADNQPQHF. CDR3 DNA sequence: TGTGCCAGCAGCTGGGGGGGCGCTGACAATCAGCCCCAGCATTTT. Combining the CDR3 with reference TRBV2 and TRBJ1-5 gives the whole variable domain EPEVTQTPSHQVTQMGQEVILRCVPISNHLYFYWYRQILGQKVEFLVSFYNNEISEKSEIFDDQFSVERPDGSNFTLKIRSTKLEDSAMYFCASSWGGADNQPQHFGDGTRLSIL.